This T cell receptor beta chain stems from a study of CD8+ T cells in alopecia areata. Reverse transcribed after extraction, RNA yielded cDNA as the sequencing template. Measured with immunoSEQ multiplex PCR; TCRdb has only the in-frame clones, and not every one. The table records roughly 220,000 clones, approximately 72% of them present only once. This clone was seen once. V was trimmed by 6 bases and J by 1 base, leaving 12 bases between them. Germline CDR1 SNHLY, CDR2 FYNNEI. The CDR3 contains 14 residues. Treatment denoted: oral pan-JAK inhibitor, 5-10 mg twice daily. The sequencing used CD4+ T cells sorted from blood, collected at week 44, from a patient treated with tofacitinib. This chain links TRBV2 with TRBJ2-5, with D possibly TRBD1 on 5 matching bases. This receptor was obtained from a human donor with alopecia areata. Here the CDR3 reads CASSADRLQETQYF. The DNA for the CDR3 is TGTGCCAGCAGCGCCGACAGACTCCAAGAGACCCAGTACTTC.